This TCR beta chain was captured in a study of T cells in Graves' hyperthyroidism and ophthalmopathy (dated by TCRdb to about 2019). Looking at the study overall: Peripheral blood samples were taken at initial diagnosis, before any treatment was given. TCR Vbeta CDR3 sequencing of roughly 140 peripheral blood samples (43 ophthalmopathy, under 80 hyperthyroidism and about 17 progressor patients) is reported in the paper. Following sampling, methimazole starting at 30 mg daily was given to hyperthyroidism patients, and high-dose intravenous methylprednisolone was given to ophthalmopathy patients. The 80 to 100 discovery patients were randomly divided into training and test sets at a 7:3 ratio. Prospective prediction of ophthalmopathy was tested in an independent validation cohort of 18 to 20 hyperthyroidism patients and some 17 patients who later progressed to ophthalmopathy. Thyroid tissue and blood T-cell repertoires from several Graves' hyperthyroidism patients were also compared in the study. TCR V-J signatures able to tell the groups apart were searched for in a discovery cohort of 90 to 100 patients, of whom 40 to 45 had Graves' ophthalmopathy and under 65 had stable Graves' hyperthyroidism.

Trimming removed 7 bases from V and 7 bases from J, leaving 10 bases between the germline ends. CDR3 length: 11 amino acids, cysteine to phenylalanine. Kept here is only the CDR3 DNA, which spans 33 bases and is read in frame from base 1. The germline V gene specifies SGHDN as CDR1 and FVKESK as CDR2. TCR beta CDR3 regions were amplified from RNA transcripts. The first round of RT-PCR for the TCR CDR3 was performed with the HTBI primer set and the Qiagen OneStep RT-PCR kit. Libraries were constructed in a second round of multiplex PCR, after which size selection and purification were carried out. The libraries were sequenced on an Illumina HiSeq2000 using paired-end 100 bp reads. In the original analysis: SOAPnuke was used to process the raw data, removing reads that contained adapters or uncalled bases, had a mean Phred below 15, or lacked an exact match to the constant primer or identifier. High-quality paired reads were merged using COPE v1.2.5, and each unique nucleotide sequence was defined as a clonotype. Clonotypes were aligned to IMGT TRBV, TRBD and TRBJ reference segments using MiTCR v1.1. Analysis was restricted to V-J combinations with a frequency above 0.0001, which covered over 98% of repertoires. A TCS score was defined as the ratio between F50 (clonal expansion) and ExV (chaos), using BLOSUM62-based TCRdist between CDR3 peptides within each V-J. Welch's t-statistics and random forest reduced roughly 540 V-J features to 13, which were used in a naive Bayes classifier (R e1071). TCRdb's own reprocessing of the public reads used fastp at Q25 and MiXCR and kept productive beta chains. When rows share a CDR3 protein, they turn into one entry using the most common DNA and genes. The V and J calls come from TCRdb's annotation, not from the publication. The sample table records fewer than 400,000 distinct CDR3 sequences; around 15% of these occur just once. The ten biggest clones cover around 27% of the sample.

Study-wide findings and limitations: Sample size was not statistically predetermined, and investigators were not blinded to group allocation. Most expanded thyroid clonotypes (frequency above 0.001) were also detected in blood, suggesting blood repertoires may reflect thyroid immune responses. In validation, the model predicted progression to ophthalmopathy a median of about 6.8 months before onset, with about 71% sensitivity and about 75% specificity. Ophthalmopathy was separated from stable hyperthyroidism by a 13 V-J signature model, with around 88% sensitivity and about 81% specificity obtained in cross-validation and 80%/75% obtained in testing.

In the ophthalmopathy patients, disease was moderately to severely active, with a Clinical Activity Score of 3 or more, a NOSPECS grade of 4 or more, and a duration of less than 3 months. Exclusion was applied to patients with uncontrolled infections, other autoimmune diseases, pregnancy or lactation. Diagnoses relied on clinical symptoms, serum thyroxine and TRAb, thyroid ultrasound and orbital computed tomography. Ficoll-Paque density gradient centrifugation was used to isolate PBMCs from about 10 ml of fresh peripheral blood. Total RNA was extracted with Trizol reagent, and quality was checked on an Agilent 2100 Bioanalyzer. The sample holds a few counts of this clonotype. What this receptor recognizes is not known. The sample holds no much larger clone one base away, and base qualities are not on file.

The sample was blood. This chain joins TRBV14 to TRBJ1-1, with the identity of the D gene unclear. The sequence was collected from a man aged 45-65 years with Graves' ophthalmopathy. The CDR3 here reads CASKSGLEAFF. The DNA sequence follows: TGTGCCAGCAAGAGCGGACTTGAAGCTTTCTTT.